This TCR beta chain comes out of a study of identical twins. TCRdb re-called the 5' RACE reads through MiXCR, storing one row per CDR3 protein. The data show approximately 500,000 distinct CDR3 sequences, more than 20% seen once. The table lists this clonotype with a count of one. Germline CDR1 reads SNHLY; CDR2 reads FYNNEI. The CDR3 runs to 16 residues. V was clipped by 5 bases and J by 0 bases; unmatched bases: 4. The sample was also linked to a second study, of T cells expressing NK-cell markers.

Sequenced: CD4+ T cells sorted from blood. This receptor was identified in a woman younger than 30 in good health. The V and J genes are TRBV2 and TRBJ1-5; 10 bases fit TRBD1. The CDR3 DNA sequence: TGTGCCAGCAGTCTTAGACAGGGGGCTAGCAATCAGCCCCAGCATTTT. Translating gives CASSLRQGASNQPQHF.